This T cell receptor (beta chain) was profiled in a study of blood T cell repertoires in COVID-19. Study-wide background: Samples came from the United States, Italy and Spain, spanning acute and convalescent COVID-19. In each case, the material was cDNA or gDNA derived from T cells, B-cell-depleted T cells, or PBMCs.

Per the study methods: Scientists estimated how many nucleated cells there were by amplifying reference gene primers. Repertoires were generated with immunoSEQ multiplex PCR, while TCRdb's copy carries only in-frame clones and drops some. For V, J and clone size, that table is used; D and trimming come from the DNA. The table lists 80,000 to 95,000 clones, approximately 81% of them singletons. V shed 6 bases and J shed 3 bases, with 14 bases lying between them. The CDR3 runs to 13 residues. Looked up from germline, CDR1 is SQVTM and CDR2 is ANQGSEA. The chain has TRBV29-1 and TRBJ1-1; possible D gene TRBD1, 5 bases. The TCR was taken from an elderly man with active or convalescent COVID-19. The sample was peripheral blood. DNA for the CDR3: TGCAGCGTGGTAATGGGGGGGGACACTGAAGCTTTCTTT. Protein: CSVVMGGDTEAFF. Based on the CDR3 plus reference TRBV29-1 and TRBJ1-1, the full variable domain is SAVISQKPSRDICQRGTSLTIQCQVDSQVTMMFWYRQQPGQSLTLIATANQGSEATYESGFVIDKFPISRPNLTFSTLTVSNMSPEDSSIYLCSVVMGGDTEAFFGQGTRLTVV.